The 10 T cell receptor beta chains below come from one sample, sequenced in a study of cytomegalovirus exposure and HLA in healthy donors. The data were produced by immunoSEQ multiplex PCR, yet TCRdb's version contains in-frame clones alone and is incomplete. Among 150,000 to 250,000 clones listed, about 79% were seen once. Sequenced material: PBMCs. The receptor source for this set is a woman in her thirties in good health and CMV-seropositive.

The chain combines TRBV27 with TRBJ1-4; D ambiguous. This CDR3 is built from 15 residues. V gave up 6 bases and J gave up 5 bases, with 16 bases separating them. The germline V gene has CDR1 MNHEY and CDR2 SMNVEV (reference sequence). DNA of the CDR3: TGTGCCAGCAGAACGGGAATTGGCACGAATGAAAAACTGTTTTTT. Amino acid sequence: CASRTGIGTNEKLFF.

This sequence joins TRBV29-1 and TRBJ2-2; TRBD1 agrees at 9 bases. J lost 3 bases, V lost 4 bases, and 0 bases had no gene match. The CDR3 is made up of 13 amino acids. Germline CDR1 and CDR2: SQVTM and ANQGSEA. CDR3 amino acids: CSVGTGDTGELFF. As DNA, the CDR3 is TGCAGCGTTGGGACAGGGGACACCGGGGAGCTGTTTTTT.

V usage is TRBV1 and J usage is TRBJ1-3. TRBV1 is a pseudogene. The CDR3 length is 10 residues. The CDR3 coding sequence is TGCACCTCCGGTCGAAACACCATATATTTT. It is translated as CTSGRNTIYF.

This clone was found once. This chain links TRBV6-6 with TRBJ1-5; perhaps TRBD1 as D (6 bases). CDR1 is MNHNY, CDR2 SVGAGI, per germline (reference sequence). Between the trimmed V and J ends, which lost 7 bases and 7 bases, there was a span of 14 bases. CDR3 length: 13 residues. CDR3 region: CASIERGGQPQHF. CDR3 DNA: TGTGCCAGCATCGAGAGAGGGGGACAGCCCCAGCATTTT.

This chain joins TRBV5-1 and TRBJ2-7; D may be TRBD2 (6 bases). The CDR3 consists of 15 residues. Germline-derived CDR1 and CDR2 are SGHRS and YFSETQ. V was cut by 6 bases and J by 0 bases, with 16 bases left in between. CDR3 sequence: CASTFFSGSSYEQYF. CDR3 nucleotide sequence: TGCGCCAGCACCTTTTTTAGCGGCAGCTCCTACGAGCAGTACTTC.

The V call is TRBV11-2, the J call TRBJ2-5, with 10 bases matching TRBD2. This CDR3 spans 15 amino acids. CDR1 and CDR2 from the germline V gene are SGHAT and FQNNGV. With 4 bases clipped from V and 5 bases from J, the junction kept 7 bases outside the gene matches. The CDR3 sequence is CASSSVAGGGETQYF. CDR3 sequence (DNA): TGTGCCAGCAGCTCCGTAGCGGGAGGAGGCGAGACCCAGTACTTC.

CDR3 in DNA: TGTGCCAGCAGCTTCGGGCGGGTCGGGGAGACCCAGTACTTC. Residues: CASSFGRVGETQYF. The chain joins TRBV13 to TRBJ2-5; tentatively, D is TRBD2 (5 bases). V gave up 3 bases and J gave up 5 bases, with 13 bases separating them. There are 14 residues in the CDR3. Germline-derived CDR1 and CDR2 are PRHDT and FYEKMQ (reference sequence). Filled out from reference TRBV13 and TRBJ2-5, the complete variable domain reads AAGVIQSPRHLIKEKRETATLKCYPIPRHDTVYWYQQGPGQDPQFLISFYEKMQSDKGSIPDRFSAQQFSDYHSELNMSSLELGDSALYFCASSFGRVGETQYFGPGTRLLVL.

The rearrangement uses TRBV7-8 and TRBJ2-5; 8 bases match TRBD2. Germline V gene lookup returns CDR1 SGHVS and CDR2 FQNEAQ. Germline trimming cut 3 bases from V and 4 bases from J; bases unmatched to any gene: 4. CDR3 length: 14 residues. For the CDR3, the DNA is TGTGCCAGCAGCTTGACCGGGACTAGAGAGACCCAGTACTTC. Protein sequence: CASSLTGTRETQYF.

This clone occurred many times. This chain uses TRBV7-2 with TRBJ2-3; D call uncertain. V was pared by 5 bases and J by 9 bases, with 12 bases between. CDR3 length: 12 residues. CDR1 is SGHTA, CDR2 FQGNSA, per germline. The CDR3 DNA reads TGTGCCAGCAGCCTGACTTCTGGGACGCAGTATTTT. Translating it yields CASSLTSGTQYF.

The chain is built from TRBV27 and TRBJ2-5, with D perhaps matching TRBD2 (5 bases). Trimming shortened V by 0 bases and J by 5 bases, and 22 bases separated the two germline ends. CDR1 is MNHEY, CDR2 SMNVEV, per germline (reference sequence). This CDR3 comprises 18 residues. CDR3 bases: TGTGCCAGCAGTTTATCGGGAGCTTGGTGGGGTCTAGGGGAGACCCAGTACTTC. Protein product: CASSLSGAWWGLGETQYF.